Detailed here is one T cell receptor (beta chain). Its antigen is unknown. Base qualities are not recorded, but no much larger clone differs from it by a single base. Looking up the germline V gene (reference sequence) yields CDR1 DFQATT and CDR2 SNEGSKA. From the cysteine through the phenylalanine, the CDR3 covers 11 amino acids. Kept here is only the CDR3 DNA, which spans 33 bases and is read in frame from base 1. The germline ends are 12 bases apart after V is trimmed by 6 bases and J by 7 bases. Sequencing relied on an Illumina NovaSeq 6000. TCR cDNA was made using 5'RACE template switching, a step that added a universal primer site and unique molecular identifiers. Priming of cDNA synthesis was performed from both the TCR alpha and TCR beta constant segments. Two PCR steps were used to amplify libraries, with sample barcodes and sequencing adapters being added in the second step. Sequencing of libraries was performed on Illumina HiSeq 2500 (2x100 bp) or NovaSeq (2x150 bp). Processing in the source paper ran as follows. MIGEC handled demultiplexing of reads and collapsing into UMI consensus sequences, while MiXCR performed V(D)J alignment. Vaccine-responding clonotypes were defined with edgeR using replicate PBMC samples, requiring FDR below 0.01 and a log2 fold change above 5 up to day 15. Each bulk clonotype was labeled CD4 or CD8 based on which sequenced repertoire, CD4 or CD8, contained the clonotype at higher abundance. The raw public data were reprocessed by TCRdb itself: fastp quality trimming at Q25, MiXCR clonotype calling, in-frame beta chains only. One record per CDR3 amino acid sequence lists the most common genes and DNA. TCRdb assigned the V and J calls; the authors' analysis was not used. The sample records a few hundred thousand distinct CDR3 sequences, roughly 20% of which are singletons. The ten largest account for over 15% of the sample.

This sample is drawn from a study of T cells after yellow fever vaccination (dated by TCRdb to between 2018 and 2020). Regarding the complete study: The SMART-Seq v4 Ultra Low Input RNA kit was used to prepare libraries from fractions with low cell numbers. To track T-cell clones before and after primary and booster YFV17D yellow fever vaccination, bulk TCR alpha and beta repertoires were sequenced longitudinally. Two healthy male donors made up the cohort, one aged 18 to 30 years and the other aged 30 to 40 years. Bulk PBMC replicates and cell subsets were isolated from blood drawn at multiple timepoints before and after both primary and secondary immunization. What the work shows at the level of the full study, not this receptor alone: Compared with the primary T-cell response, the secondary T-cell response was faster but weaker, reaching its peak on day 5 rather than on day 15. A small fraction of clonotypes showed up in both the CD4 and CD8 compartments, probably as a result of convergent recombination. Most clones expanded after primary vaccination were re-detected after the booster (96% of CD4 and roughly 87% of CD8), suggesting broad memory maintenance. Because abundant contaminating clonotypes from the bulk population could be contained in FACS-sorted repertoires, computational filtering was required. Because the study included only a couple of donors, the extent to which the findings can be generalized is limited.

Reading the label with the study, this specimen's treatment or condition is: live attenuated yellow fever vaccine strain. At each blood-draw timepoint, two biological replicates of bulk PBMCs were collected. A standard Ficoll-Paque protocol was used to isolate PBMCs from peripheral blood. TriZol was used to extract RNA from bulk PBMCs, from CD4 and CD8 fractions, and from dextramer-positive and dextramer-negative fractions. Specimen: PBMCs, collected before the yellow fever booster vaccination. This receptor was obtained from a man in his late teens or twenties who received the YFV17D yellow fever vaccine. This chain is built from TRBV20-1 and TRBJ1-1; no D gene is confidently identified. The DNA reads TGCAGTGCCCATAGGAGTGTTGAAGCTTTCTTT. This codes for CSAHRSVEAFF.